This T cell receptor beta chain was retrieved from a study of blood T cell repertoires in COVID-19. CDR1 is MGHDK, CDR2 SYGVNS, per germline. V gave up 4 bases and J gave up 2 bases, with 9 bases separating them. The length of the CDR3 is 13 residues. Produced via immunoSEQ multiplex PCR; TCRdb's table is partial and in-frame only. The sample holds 160,000 or so clones; about four fifths are singletons and the top ten take about a sixth. Input material: PBMCs or T cells enriched from blood (not recorded which). V usage is TRBV25-1 and J usage is TRBJ2-7, with a possible D match to TRBD1 (5 bases). The source is a man aged 60-69 years who had recovered from COVID-19. CDR3 nucleotide sequence: TGTGCCAGCAGTGGCGCAGGGACCTACGAGCAGTACTTC. Translated, it gives CASSGAGTYEQYF.